This paragraph reports one T cell receptor (beta chain). TCRdb's copy holds only in-frame clones and misses some; the assay was immunoSEQ multiplex PCR. The sample contains tens of thousands of clones, about 88% of which appear only once. Germline lookup yields CDR1 MNHNY and CDR2 SVGAGI (reference sequence). V dropped 5 bases and J dropped 5; count of bases not matched to a gene: 9. This CDR3 comprises 16 residues. The data originate from a study of blood T cell repertoires in COVID-19. The chain employs TRBV6-6 and TRBJ2-3; TRBD1 agrees at 11 bases. Source material: peripheral blood. This TCR came from a human donor with active COVID-19. The donor label of this sample is uncertain. The CDR3 spells CASSKGQGAGGDTQYF. The CDR3 nucleotides read TGTGCCAGCAGTAAAGGACAGGGGGCAGGAGGAGATACGCAGTATTTT.